Listed below are T cell receptor beta chains from one sample, sequenced in a study of CD8+ T cells in alopecia areata. This table comes from immunoSEQ multiplex PCR, and its TCRdb copy is limited to in-frame clones, with some not included. The sample lists 200,000 to 250,000 clones, about three fifths occurring once. This specimen consisted of CD4+ T cells sorted from blood, obtained at week 4, from a patient treated with tofacitinib. The receptor source for this set is a human donor with alopecia areata. Each CDR3 is given with its conserved first and last residue. Fields, in order: clone size, V gene, CDR3 protein. Expanded clones are given a class, and other clones once, few, many or no size at all.

NA | TRBV15 | CATSRPGPSSYEQYF
NA | TRBV6-1 | CASSEGAGLAGELFF
NA | TRBV7-9 | CASSLSRGTTGELFF
few | TRBV7-3 | CASSPADGYGYTF
NA | TRBV27 | CASSSRRGLTGTGELFF
NA | TRBV29-1 | CSVEDPLEQYF
NA | TRBV29-1 | CSVYSGGDETQYF
NA | TRBV5-6 | CASSLGQGAYEQYF
few | TRBV2 | CASSVGGENEQFF
NA | TRBV2 | CASSTGTYEQYF
few | TRBV14 | CASSQVEGSGYTF